The clone carrying this TCR beta chain was recorded only once. The antigen is unknown. This table comes from immunoSEQ multiplex PCR, and its TCRdb copy is limited to in-frame clones, with some not included. The repertoire holds 80,000 to 100,000 clones, with roughly 90% as singletons. These data are taken from a study of graft-versus-host responses after intestinal transplantation. Regarding the study as a whole: GvH clone levels peaked in circulation, and this peak was associated with early post-transplant HvG declines.

From germline, CDR1 is MNHNS and CDR2 SASEGT. Trimming shortened V by 5 bases and J by 7 bases, and 18 bases separated the two germline ends. The CDR3 spans 14 residues. This sequence joins TRBV6-1 and TRBJ2-7, with D possibly matching TRBD1 (5 bases). The receptor's source is a human donor who received an intestinal transplant. Sequencing used unstimulated CD4+ T cells sorted from spleen or lymph node cells, obtained before intestinal transplant. The CDR3 reads CASSYSGRAWEQYF. The DNA for the CDR3 is TGTGCCAGCAGTTATTCGGGCAGGGCGTGGGAGCAGTACTTC.